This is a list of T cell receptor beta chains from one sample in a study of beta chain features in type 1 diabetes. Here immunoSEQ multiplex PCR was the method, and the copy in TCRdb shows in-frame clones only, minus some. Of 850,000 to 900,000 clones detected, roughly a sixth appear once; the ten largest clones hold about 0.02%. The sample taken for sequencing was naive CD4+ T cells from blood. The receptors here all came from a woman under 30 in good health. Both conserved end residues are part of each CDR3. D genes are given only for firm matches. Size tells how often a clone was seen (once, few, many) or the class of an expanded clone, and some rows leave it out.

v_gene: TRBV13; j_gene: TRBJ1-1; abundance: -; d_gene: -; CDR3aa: CASSFPFFPREPAFF; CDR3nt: TGTGCCAGCAGCTTTCCGTTTTTCCCCCGGGAGCCAGCTTTCTTT
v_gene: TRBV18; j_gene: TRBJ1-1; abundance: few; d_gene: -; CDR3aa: CASSLDMNTEAFF; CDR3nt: TGTGCCAGCTCACTAGACATGAACACTGAAGCTTTCTTT
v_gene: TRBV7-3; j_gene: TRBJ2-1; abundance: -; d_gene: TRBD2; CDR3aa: CASSLTQLAPDLNEQFF; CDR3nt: TGTGCCAGCAGCTTAACACAACTAGCGCCGGACCTTAATGAGCAGTTCTTC
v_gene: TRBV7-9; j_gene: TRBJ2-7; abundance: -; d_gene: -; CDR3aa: CASSLTDTSYEQYF; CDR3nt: TGTGCCAGCAGCTTGACGGACACCTCCTACGAGCAGTACTTC
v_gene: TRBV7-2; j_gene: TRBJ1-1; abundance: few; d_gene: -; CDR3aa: CASSLDSNTEAFF; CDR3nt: TGTGCCAGCAGCTTGGACAGTAACACTGAAGCTTTCTTT
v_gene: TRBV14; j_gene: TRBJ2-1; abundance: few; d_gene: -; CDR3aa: CASSKNPLAYNEQFF; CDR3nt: TGTGCCAGCAGCAAGAATCCGTTGGCCTACAATGAGCAGTTCTTC
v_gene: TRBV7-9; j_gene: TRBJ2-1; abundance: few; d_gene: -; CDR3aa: CASSLAISYNEQFF; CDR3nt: TGTGCCAGCAGCTTAGCGATCTCCTACAATGAGCAGTTCTTC
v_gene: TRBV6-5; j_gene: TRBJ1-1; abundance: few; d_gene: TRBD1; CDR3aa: CASSYMGTGAEAFF; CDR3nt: TGTGCCAGCAGTTACATGGGGACAGGGGCTGAAGCTTTCTTT
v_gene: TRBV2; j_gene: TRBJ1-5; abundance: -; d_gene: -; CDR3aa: CASSEQGEGQPQHF; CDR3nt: TGTGCCAGCAGCGAACAGGGAGAAGGTCAGCCCCAGCATTTT
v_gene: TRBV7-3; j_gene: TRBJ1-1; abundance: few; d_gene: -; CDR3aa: CASSRAGRRTEAFF; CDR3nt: TGTGCCAGCAGTCGCGCCGGTCGGCGAACTGAAGCTTTCTTT
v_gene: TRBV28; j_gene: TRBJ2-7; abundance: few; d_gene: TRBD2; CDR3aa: CASSPGGAFYEQYF; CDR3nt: TGTGCCAGCAGTCCCGGGGGGGCCTTCTACGAGCAGTACTTC
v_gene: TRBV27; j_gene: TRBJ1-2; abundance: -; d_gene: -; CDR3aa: CASSLSTAYGYTF; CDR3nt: TGTGCCAGCAGTTTGTCCACAGCCTATGGCTACACCTTC
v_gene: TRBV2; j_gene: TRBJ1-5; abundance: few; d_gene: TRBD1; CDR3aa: CASSVFDRVKTNQPQHF; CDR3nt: TGTGCCAGCAGTGTATTTGACAGGGTGAAAACTAATCAGCCCCAGCATTTT
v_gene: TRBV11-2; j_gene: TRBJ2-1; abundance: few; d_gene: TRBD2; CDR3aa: CASSSSNSGSNEQFF; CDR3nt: TGTGCCAGCAGCTCGAGTAACAGCGGGAGCAATGAGCAGTTCTTC
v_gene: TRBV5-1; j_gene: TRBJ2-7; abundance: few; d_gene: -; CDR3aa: CASSLDRTSGQYF; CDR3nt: TGCGCCAGCAGCTTGGATCGGACTTCGGGGCAGTACTTC
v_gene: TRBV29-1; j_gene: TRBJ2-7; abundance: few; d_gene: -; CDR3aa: CSVGQKLTYEQYF; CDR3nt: TGCAGCGTTGGACAGAAGTTAACCTACGAGCAGTACTTC
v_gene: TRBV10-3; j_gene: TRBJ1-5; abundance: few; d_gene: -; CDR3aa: CAISESGRVNRQPQHF; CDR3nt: TGTGCCATCAGTGAGTCGGGCCGAGTAAATCGCCAGCCCCAGCATTTT
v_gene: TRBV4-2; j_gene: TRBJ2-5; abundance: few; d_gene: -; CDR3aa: CASSQEWQGLETQYF; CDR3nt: TGTGCCAGCAGCCAAGAATGGCAGGGGCTAGAGACCCAGTACTTC
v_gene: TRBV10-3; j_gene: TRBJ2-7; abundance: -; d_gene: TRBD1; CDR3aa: CAIRGTGATYEQYF; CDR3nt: TGTGCCATCAGAGGGACAGGGGCGACCTACGAGCAGTACTTC
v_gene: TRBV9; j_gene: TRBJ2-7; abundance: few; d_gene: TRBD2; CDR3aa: CASSFRSLAGRGEQYF; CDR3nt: TGTGCCAGCAGCTTCCGTAGTTTAGCGGGGAGGGGCGAGCAGTACTTC
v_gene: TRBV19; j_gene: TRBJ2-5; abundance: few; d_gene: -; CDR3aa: CASGRDGTGETQYF; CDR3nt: TGTGCCAGTGGCCGGGACGGGACGGGAGAGACCCAGTACTTC
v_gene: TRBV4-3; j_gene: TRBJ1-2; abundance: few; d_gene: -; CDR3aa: CASSQGSGFGSYGYTF; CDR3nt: TGCGCCAGCAGCCAAGGTTCCGGGTTCGGGAGCTATGGCTACACCTTC
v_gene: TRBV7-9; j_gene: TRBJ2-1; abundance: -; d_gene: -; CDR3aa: CASSLKLYNEQFF; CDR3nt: TGTGCCAGCAGCTTAAAATTGTACAATGAGCAGTTCTTC
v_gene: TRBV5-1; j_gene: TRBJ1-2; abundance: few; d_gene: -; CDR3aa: CASSLAGVYGYTF; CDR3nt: TGCGCCAGCAGCTTGGCCGGGGTCTATGGCTACACCTTC
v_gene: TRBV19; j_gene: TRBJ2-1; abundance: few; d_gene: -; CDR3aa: CASSIGRGSYNEQFF; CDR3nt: TGTGCCAGTAGTATAGGAAGGGGCTCCTACAATGAGCAGTTCTTC
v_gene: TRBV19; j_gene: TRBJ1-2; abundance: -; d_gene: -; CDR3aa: CASSISIPDSSYGYTF; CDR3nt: TGTGCCAGTAGTATTAGTATCCCGGACAGCAGCTATGGCTACACCTTC
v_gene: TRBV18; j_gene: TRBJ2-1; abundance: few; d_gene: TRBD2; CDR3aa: CASSPRESSYNEQFF; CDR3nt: TGTGCCAGCTCACCGCGGGAGAGCTCCTACAATGAGCAGTTCTTC
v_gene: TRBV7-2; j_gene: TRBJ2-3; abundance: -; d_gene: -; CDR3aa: CASSLARPSTDTQYF; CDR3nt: TGTGCCAGCAGCTTAGCTAGACCTAGCACAGATACGCAGTATTTT
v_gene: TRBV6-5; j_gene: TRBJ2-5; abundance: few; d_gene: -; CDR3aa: CASNAAEADQYF; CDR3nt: TGTGCCAGCAACGCCGCTGAGGCCGACCAGTACTTC
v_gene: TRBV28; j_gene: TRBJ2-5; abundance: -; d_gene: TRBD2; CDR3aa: CASRNPGLASETQYF; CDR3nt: TGTGCCAGCAGGAACCCGGGACTAGCTTCAGAGACCCAGTACTTC
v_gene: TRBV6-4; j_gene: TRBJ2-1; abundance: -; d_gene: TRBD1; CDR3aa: CASSGGQGYNEQFF; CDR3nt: TGTGCCAGCAGTGGGGGACAGGGCTACAATGAGCAGTTCTTC
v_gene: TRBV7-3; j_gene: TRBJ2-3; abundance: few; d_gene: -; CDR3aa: CASSFFVGVSTDTQYF; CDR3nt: TGTGCCAGCAGCTTTTTCGTGGGAGTCAGCACAGATACGCAGTATTTT
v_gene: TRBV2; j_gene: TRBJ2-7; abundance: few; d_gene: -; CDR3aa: CASSVQPSSYEQYF; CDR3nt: TGTGCCAGCAGTGTACAGCCCAGCTCCTACGAGCAGTACTTC
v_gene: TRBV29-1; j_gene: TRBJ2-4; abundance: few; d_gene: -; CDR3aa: CSSRGPKNIQYF; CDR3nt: TGCAGCTCGCGGGGGCCCAAAAACATTCAGTACTTC
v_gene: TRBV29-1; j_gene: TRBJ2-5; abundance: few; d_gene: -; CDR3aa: CSDAGTDGETQYF; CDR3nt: TGCAGCGACGCGGGGACAGACGGAGAGACCCAGTACTTC
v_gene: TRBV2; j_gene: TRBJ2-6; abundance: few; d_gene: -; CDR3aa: CARSQPSGANVLTF; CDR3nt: TGTGCCAGATCCCAGCCCTCTGGGGCCAACGTCCTGACTTTC
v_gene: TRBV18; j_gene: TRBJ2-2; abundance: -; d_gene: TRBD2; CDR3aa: CASSPPGGTGELFF; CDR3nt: TGTGCCAGCTCACCCCCGGGAGGCACCGGGGAGCTGTTTTTT
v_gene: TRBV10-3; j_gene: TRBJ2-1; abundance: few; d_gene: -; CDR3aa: CAISESNSHNEQFF; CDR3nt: TGTGCCATCAGTGAGTCAAACAGCCACAATGAGCAGTTCTTC
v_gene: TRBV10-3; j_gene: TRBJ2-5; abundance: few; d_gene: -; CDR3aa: CAIKPGAQETQYF; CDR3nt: TGTGCCATCAAGCCGGGGGCTCAAGAGACCCAGTACTTC
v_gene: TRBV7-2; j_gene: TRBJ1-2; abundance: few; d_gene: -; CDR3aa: CASGPGGASNYGYTF; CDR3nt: TGTGCCAGTGGACCCGGGGGGGCGTCTAACTATGGCTACACCTTC
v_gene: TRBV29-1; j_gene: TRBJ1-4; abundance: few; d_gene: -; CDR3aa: CSVRTRVSQKLFF; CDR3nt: TGCAGCGTTCGTACCAGGGTTTCCCAAAAACTGTTTTTT
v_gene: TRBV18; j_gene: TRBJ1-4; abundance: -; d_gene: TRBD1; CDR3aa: CASSPQGASNEKLFF; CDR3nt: TGTGCCAGCTCACCACAGGGGGCCTCCAATGAAAAACTGTTTTTT
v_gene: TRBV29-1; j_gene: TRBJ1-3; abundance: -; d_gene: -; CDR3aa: CSVQQTSGNTIYF; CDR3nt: TGCAGCGTTCAACAGACGAGCGGAAACACCATATATTTT
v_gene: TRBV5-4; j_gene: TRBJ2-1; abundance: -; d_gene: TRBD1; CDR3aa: CASSFVPSGGIEQFF; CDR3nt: TGTGCCAGCAGCTTCGTCCCCTCAGGGGGCATTGAGCAGTTCTTC
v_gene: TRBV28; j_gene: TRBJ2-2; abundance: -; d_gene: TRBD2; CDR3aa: CASSSAGGGTGELFF; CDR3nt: TGTGCCAGCAGTTCAGCGGGAGGGGGCACCGGGGAGCTGTTTTTT
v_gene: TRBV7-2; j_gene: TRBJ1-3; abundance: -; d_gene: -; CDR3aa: CASSLASPWAGNTIYF; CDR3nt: TGTGCCAGCAGCTTAGCCTCTCCGTGGGCCGGAAACACCATATATTTT
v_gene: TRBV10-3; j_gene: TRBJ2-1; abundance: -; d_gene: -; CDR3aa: CAISPGAVEQFF; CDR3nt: TGTGCCATCAGTCCCGGGGCGGTTGAGCAGTTCTTC
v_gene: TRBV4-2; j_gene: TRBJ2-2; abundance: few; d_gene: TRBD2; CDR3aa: CASSQVGLAQNTGELFF; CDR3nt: TGTGCCAGCAGCCAAGTGGGACTAGCTCAGAACACCGGGGAGCTGTTTTTT
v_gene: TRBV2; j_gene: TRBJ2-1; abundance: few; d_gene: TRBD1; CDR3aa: CASRGTGGQFF; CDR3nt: TGTGCCAGCAGGGGGACAGGGGGACAGTTCTTC
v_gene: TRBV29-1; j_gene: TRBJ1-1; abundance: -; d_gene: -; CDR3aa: CSVEGVTGMNTEAFF; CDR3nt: TGCAGCGTTGAAGGTGTTACGGGGATGAACACTGAAGCTTTCTTT
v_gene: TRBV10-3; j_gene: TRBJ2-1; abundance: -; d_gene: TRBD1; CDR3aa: CAIRRGTDNNEQFF; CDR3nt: TGTGCCATCCGTAGGGGGACAGACAATAATGAGCAGTTCTTC
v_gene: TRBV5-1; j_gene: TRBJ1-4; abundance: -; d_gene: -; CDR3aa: CASSLGGSTNEKLFF; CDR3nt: TGCGCCAGCAGCTTGGGGGGGAGCACTAATGAAAAACTGTTTTTT
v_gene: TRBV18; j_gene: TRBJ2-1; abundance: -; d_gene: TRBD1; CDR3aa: CASSPPGQGAYNEQFF; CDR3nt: TGTGCCAGCTCACCACCGGGACAGGGGGCCTACAATGAGCAGTTCTTC
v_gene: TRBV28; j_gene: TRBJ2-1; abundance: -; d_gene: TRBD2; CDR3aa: CASSPSKREGPHEQFF; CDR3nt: TGTGCCAGCAGTCCCTCAAAGCGGGAGGGCCCTCATGAGCAGTTCTTC
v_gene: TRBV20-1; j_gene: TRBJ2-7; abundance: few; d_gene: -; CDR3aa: CSARASYEQYF; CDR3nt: TGCAGTGCTAGAGCTAGTTACGAGCAGTACTTC
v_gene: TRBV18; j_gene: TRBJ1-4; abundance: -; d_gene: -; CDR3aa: CASSPPQGGEKLFF; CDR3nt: TGTGCCAGCTCACCACCGCAGGGAGGTGAAAAACTGTTTTTT
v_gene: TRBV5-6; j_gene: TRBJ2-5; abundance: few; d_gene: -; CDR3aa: CASSSYETQYF; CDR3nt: TGTGCCAGCAGCTCGTACGAGACCCAGTACTTC